Presented here are 5 T cell receptor beta chains from one specimen sequenced in a study of STAT3 mutations in large granular lymphocyte leukemia. General study findings and limits: In T-cell large granular lymphocyte leukemia, about half of patients showed multiple immunodominant subclonotypes.

Clones were sequenced by immunoSEQ multiplex PCR, and TCRdb holds only the in-frame ones, with some missing. This sample yields over 30,000 clones, of which around nine tenths are seen a single time; about 0.46% belongs to the top ten. Their specific antigens are unknown. Sequencing was carried out using PBMCs. The receptors were sampled from a human donor with T large granular lymphocyte leukemia. Some clones in this sample may be carry-over from other donors' samples.

The chain employs TRBV4-1 and TRBJ1-5; D is perhaps TRBD1 (6 bases). The CDR3 is 16 residues long. The germline V gene encodes CDR1 MGHRA and CDR2 YSYEKL. Between the trimmed V and J ends, which lost 3 bases and 4 bases, there was a span of 16 bases. CDR3 sequence: CASSQLGAGVNQPQHF. In DNA, the CDR3 is TGCGCCAGCAGCCAGTTGGGGGCAGGGGTAAATCAGCCCCAGCATTTT.

The V and J genes are TRBV27 and TRBJ2-3; 9 bases line up with TRBD2. V lost 0 bases, J lost 5 bases, and 0 bases stayed unmatched. Looked up from germline, CDR1 is MNHEY and CDR2 is SMNVEV (reference sequence). This CDR3 region has 14 residues. CDR3 nucleotide sequence: TGTGCCAGCAGTTTATCGACTAGCGGAGATACGCAGTATTTT. Translating it yields CASSLSTSGDTQYF.

V is TRBV30 and J is TRBJ1-2, with TRBD1 matching over 7 bases. Germline V lookup: CDR1 GTSNPN, CDR2 SVGIG (reference sequence). Trimming cost V 1 base and J 3 bases; bases outside gene matches: 8. The CDR3 loop spans 15 amino acids. The CDR3 here is CAWSEGARDYYGYTF. The DNA for the CDR3 is TGTGCCTGGAGTGAGGGGGCCAGAGACTACTATGGCTACACCTTC.

The chain carries TRBV29-1 and TRBJ2-3; 7 bases align to TRBD2. Trimming removed 7 bases from V and 2 bases from J; junction bases left unmatched: 9. The CDR3 extends over 14 amino acids. CDR1 is SQVTM, CDR2 ANQGSEA, per germline. Here the CDR3 reads CSALRDYHTDTQYF. Here the CDR3 DNA reads TGCAGCGCCCTTCGGGACTACCACACAGATACGCAGTATTTT.

This chain links TRBV7-9 with TRBJ2-7; a possible D gene is TRBD2 (6 bases). V was shortened by 1 base and J by 3 bases, with 13 bases between the two germline ends. This CDR3 region has 15 residues. The germline gives CDR1 SEHNR, CDR2 FQNEAQ (reference sequence). For the CDR3, the DNA is TGTGCCAGCAGCTTAGGAGGTTTTAGCGGCTACGAGCAGTACTTC. Residues: CASSLGGFSGYEQYF.